One sample yielded the 20 T cell receptor beta chains listed below, sequenced in a study of T-cell reconstitution after alpha-beta-depleted transplantation in children. Preparation of the TCRbeta library used unique molecular identifiers. TCRdb re-derived calls from the PCR reads in MiXCR, one entry per CDR3 protein. The profile shows hundreds of thousands of distinct CDR3 sequences, roughly 9.5% of them singletons. The sample here was PBMCs from the stem cell graft donor, taken from the stem cell graft. All receptors derive from a human donor who donated a stem cell graft to a child with SCID.

The chain couples TRBV10-1 to TRBJ2-7, with D tentatively TRBD1 (5 bases). V lost 8 bases and J 5 bases, leaving 16 bases between the germline ends. The CDR3 loop spans 13 amino acids. Germline values: CDR1 WNHNN, CDR2 SYGVQD (reference sequence). The CDR3 is CASAHRLGDEQYF. CDR3 sequence (DNA): TGCGCCAGCGCCCACAGGCTTGGGGACGAGCAGTACTTC.

This clonotype is classed as medium-sized. V is TRBV10-3 and J is TRBJ2-3; D might be TRBD1 (5 bases). The V gene lost 2 bases and the J gene lost 1 base, with 10 bases spanning the gap. Germline V gene lookup returns CDR1 ENHRY and CDR2 SYGVKD. This CDR3 is 15 amino acids long. CDR3 nucleotides: TGTGCCATCAGTGAGCAGGGTCTCGGCACAGATACGCAGTATTTT. Its protein is CAISEQGLGTDTQYF.

The chain links TRBV5-1 to TRBJ1-2, with TRBD1 matching 7 bases. Germline loops: CDR1 SGHRS, CDR2 YFSETQ. The CDR3 is 14 residues long. Trimming removed 4 bases from V and 5 bases from J; junction bases left unmatched: 8. CDR3 nucleotide sequence: TGCGCCAGCAGCGTCCGGGACAGTTCTTATGGCTACACCTTC. Encoded protein: CASSVRDSSYGYTF.

There are many counts of this clonotype. The chain couples TRBV18 to TRBJ2-5; D possibly uses TRBD1 or TRBD2 (5 bases each). Germline-derived CDR1 and CDR2 are KGHSH and LQKENI. The CDR3 runs to 14 residues. V was trimmed by 6 bases and J by 3 bases, leaving 14 bases between them. The CDR3 sequence: CASSSSGTEETQYF. Here the CDR3 DNA reads TGTGCCAGCTCGTCCTCTGGGACGGAAGAGACCCAGTACTTC.

This clonotype was picked up a small number of times. The chain joins TRBV6-1 to TRBJ2-7, with 8 nucleotides matching TRBD2. Losses at the gene ends were 6 bases for V and 4 bases for J; bases not matched to a gene: 11. Germline V lookup: CDR1 MNHNS, CDR2 SASEGT. This CDR3 has 15 residues. This CDR3 is CASSPTGGGTYEQYF. DNA of the CDR3: TGTGCCAGCAGCCCGACCGGGGGGGGCACATACGAGCAGTACTTC.

This chain joins TRBV5-5 and TRBJ1-6, with no clear D. The CDR3 contains 18 residues. Germline V lookup: CDR1 SGHKS, CDR2 YYEKEE (reference sequence). V lost 0 bases, J lost 6 bases, and 19 bases lay in between. CDR3 protein: CASSLGDPSQGVNSPLHF. The CDR3 nucleotides read TGTGCCAGCAGCTTGGGAGACCCTTCTCAAGGTGTTAATTCACCCCTCCACTTT.

V gene TRBV29-1 combines with J gene TRBJ1-1; D not certain. The germline V and J ends were trimmed by 0 bases and 4 bases, with 12 bases remaining between them. Germline-derived CDR1 and CDR2 are SQVTM and ANQGSEA. This CDR3 spans 14 amino acids. The chain's CDR3 is CSVEDYRFFTEAFF. The CDR3 region has the DNA TGCAGCGTTGAAGACTACCGCTTTTTCACTGAAGCTTTCTTT. The full variable domain, with the rest looked up from reference TRBV29-1 and TRBJ1-1, is SAVISQKPSRDICQRGTSLTIQCQVDSQVTMMFWYRQQPGQSLTLIATANQGSEATYESGFVIDKFPISRPNLTFSTLTVSNMSPEDSSIYLCSVEDYRFFTEAFFGQGTRLTVV.

The sample holds a few counts of this clonotype. This chain joins TRBV10-3 and TRBJ1-2; no reliable D call. The germline gives CDR1 ENHRY, CDR2 SYGVKD. The CDR3 contains 12 residues. V was pared by 8 bases and J by 1 base, with 8 bases between. CDR3 sequence: CAIWVVNYGYTF. CDR3 nucleotide sequence: TGTGCCATCTGGGTGGTTAACTATGGCTACACCTTC.

This clonotype was found many times. The chain uses TRBV5-1 and TRBJ2-3; D not resolved. This CDR3 has 13 amino acids. Per germline, CDR1 SGHRS and CDR2 YFSETQ. V dropped 7 bases and J dropped 2 bases, with 11 bases sitting between them. The CDR3 bases are TGCGCCAGCTCTGGAAGTCCCACAGATACGCAGTATTTT. Translation gives CASSGSPTDTQYF.

A remark on this clonotype: At one of its ends the junction is not consistent with the germline gene, which may arise from a read error. J is TRBJ2-7 and V is TRBV7-2; no reliable D call. The CDR3 totals 13 residues. Germline V gene sequence: CDR1 SGHTA, CDR2 FQGNSA. The CDR3 sequence: CASGFIRNYEQYF. The CDR3 DNA reads as TGTGCCAGCGGCTTTATCCGCAATTACGAGCAGTACTTC.

The chain employs TRBV10-2 and TRBJ1-5, with D maybe TRBD1 (5 bases). This CDR3 is built from 14 residues. Germline-derived CDR1 and CDR2 are WSHSY and SAAADI. With 2 bases removed from V and 4 bases from J, the gap between germline ends came to 9 bases. The CDR3 DNA follows: TGCGCCAGCAGTGAGCCAACAGGAAATCAGCCCCAGCATTTT. The encoded protein is CASSEPTGNQPQHF.

The gene calls are TRBV20-1 and TRBJ2-7, with TRBD1 identical over 9 bases. After removal of 0 bases from V and 0 bases from J, the junction contained 9 bases not matched to a gene. Germline lookup yields CDR1 DFQATT and CDR2 SNEGSKA (reference sequence). This CDR3 region has 17 residues. This CDR3 is CSARESRGTGISYEQYF. CDR3 DNA: TGCAGTGCTAGAGAATCTCGGGGGACAGGGATCTCCTACGAGCAGTACTTC.

This clonotype was seen a handful of times. The CDR3 reads CASSEQPGQNYEQYF. The CDR3 nucleotides read TGTGCCAGCAGTGAACAACCGGGACAGAACTACGAGCAGTACTTC. The genes are TRBV6-1 and TRBJ2-7; 7 bases line up with TRBD1. The CDR3 has 15 residues. The V gene end was trimmed by 2 bases and the J gene end by 3 bases; junction bases not matched to a gene: 7. CDR1 is MNHNS and CDR2 is SASEGT in the germline V gene.

The chain links TRBV20-1 to TRBJ2-2, with TRBD1 matching over 7 bases. The V gene's germline CDR1 is DFQATT and CDR2 SNEGSKA (reference sequence). The CDR3 extends over 14 amino acids. The ends lost 4 bases at V and 2 bases at J; junction bases unmatched: 4. Here the CDR3 reads CSANRQGNTGELFF. The CDR3 nucleotides are TGCAGTGCTAATCGACAGGGAAACACCGGGGAGCTGTTTTTT.

This clonotype occurred a few times. V usage is TRBV6-2 or TRBV6-3 and J usage is TRBJ2-6; D is ambiguous. Trimming removed 6 bases from V and 13 bases from J, with 4 bases in between. CDR3 length: 9 amino acids. The germline V gene has CDR1 MNHEY and CDR2 SVGEGT. The chain's CDR3 is CASSLVLTF. DNA for the CDR3: TGTGCCAGCAGCCTTGTCCTGACTTTC.

This clonotype is labeled as medium-sized (0.01 to 0.1%). The chain links TRBV12-3 or TRBV12-4 to TRBJ1-5, with a tentative D call TRBD1 (5 bases). The CDR3 runs to 13 residues. V was clipped by 5 bases and J by 5 bases, with 10 bases between them. The CDR3 region has the DNA TGTGCCAGCAGTCCTGCGGGGGATCAGCCCCAGCATTTT. The encoded protein is CASSPAGDQPQHF.

This clonotype was seen a handful of times. The V gene is TRBV20-1, the J gene TRBJ2-1; D tentatively fits TRBD1 or TRBD2 (6 bases each). Per germline, CDR1 DFQATT and CDR2 SNEGSKA (reference sequence). V lost 0 bases and J 6 bases, leaving 12 bases between the germline ends. The CDR3 loop spans 14 amino acids. The CDR3 DNA reads TGCAGTGCTAGAGATCGGAGGGGGTTCAATGAGCAGTTCTTC. It translates to CSARDRRGFNEQFF.

The rearrangement uses TRBV7-9 and TRBJ2-2, with 11 nucleotides matching TRBD1. This CDR3 spans 15 amino acids. With 0 bases clipped from V and 6 bases from J, the junction kept 0 bases outside the gene matches. Germline V gene sequence: CDR1 SEHNR, CDR2 FQNEAQ (reference sequence). CDR3 bases: TGTGCCAGCAGCTTAGCGGGACAGGGGGCCGGGGAGCTGTTTTTT. Protein sequence: CASSLAGQGAGELFF.

This clonotype was found a few times. This chain links TRBV12-3 or TRBV12-4 with TRBJ2-2; D may be TRBD1 (6 bases). This CDR3 contains 15 residues. The germline V and J ends were trimmed by 10 bases and 2 bases, with 17 bases remaining between them. The CDR3 loop is CATDLGGPNTGELFF. For the CDR3, the DNA is TGTGCCACCGACTTAGGGGGACCTAACACCGGGGAGCTGTTTTTT.

This clonotype was detected ten times or more. The chain has TRBV5-1 and TRBJ2-1; unclear D gene. Deletions cut 4 bases from V and 8 bases from J, with 10 bases between. The CDR3 runs 12 residues. Germline CDR1 and CDR2: SGHRS and YFSETQ. Written as DNA, the CDR3 is TGCGCCAGCAGCCTGATGACGGATGAGCAGTTCTTC. Residues: CASSLMTDEQFF. The whole variable domain, remainder taken from reference TRBV5-1 and TRBJ2-1, is KAGVTQTPRYLIKTRGQQVTLSCSPISGHRSVSWYQQTPGQGLQFLFEYFSETQRNKGNFPGRFSGRQFSNSRSEMNVSTLELGDSALYLCASSLMTDEQFFGPGTRLTVL.